This is a list of T cell receptor beta chains from one sample in a study of T cell responses to AZD1222 COVID-19 vaccine. Here immunoSEQ multiplex PCR was the method, and the copy in TCRdb shows in-frame clones only, minus some. The sample records around 190,000 clones, more than 85% being singletons. The source was peripheral blood, collected 28 days after the second AZD1222 dose. The receptors stem from an adult who received the AZD1222 COVID-19 vaccine. Each CDR3 is given with its conserved first and last residue. The order of the fields is clone size, D gene, J gene, V gene, CDR3 DNA, CDR3 protein. The D gene is left open where the match is weak. Clone size is given for some rows only: seen once, a few or many times, or a class if the clone is expanded.

>NA|NA|TRBJ1-3|TRBV7-2
TGTGCCAGCAGCTCCCGGGACCGATTCTCTGGAAACACCATATATTTT
CASSSRDRFSGNTIYF
>NA|NA|TRBJ2-5|TRBV20-1
TGCAGTGCTAGTCCCGGACGACTACAAGAGACCCAGTACTTC
CSASPGRLQETQYF
>NA|NA|TRBJ2-2|TRBV19
TGTGCCAGTAGTTGGGGGGAGTTCACCGGGGAGCTGTTTTTT
CASSWGEFTGELFF
>NA|NA|TRBJ1-6|TRBV19
TGTGCCAGTAGTATGGGAAATTCACCCCTCCACTTT
CASSMGNSPLHF
>NA|NA|TRBJ2-3|TRBV6-5
TGTGCCAGCAGTCCCGTGGGAAGGGGCACAGATACGCAGTATTTT
CASSPVGRGTDTQYF
>NA|TRBD2|TRBJ2-2|TRBV6-1
TGTGCCAGCAGTGTAAAGCGGGGGGCCACGAACACCGGGGAGCTGTTTTTT
CASSVKRGATNTGELFF
>NA|TRBD1|TRBJ2-1|TRBV30
TGTGCCTGGAGCATGGGACAGGGTTACTCCGTTGGAAGGGAGCAGTTCTTC
CAWSMGQGYSVGREQFF
>NA|TRBD2|TRBJ2-7|TRBV14
TGTGCCAGCAGCCAAGATCGGCCCCCGGCCGGGGGGAAGCAGTACTTC
CASSQDRPPAGGKQYF
>NA|TRBD1|TRBJ1-5|TRBV6-6
TGTGCCAGTACCGCGACAGGGGCTGGACAGCCCCAGCATTTT
CASTATGAGQPQHF
>NA|NA|TRBJ1-1|TRBV11-1
TGTGCCAGCAGCAAGACAGGGAACACTGAAGCTTTCTTT
CASSKTGNTEAFF
>NA|NA|TRBJ1-4|TRBV7-8
TGTGCCAGCAGCCAGTGGGGGGGGTCTAATGAAAAACTGTTTTTT
CASSQWGGSNEKLFF
>NA|TRBD1|TRBJ1-1|TRBV9
TGTGCCAGCAGCGCAGACAGGGCGATGAACACTGAAGCTTTCTTT
CASSADRAMNTEAFF
>few|NA|TRBJ2-1|TRBV30
TGTGCCTGGAGCCCGGACGGGAGCTCCTACAATGAGCAGTTCTTC
CAWSPDGSSYNEQFF
>once|TRBD2|TRBJ2-3|TRBV7-2
TGTGCCAGCAGCTTAGCCGTAGCGGGGGGGCACAGAGATACGCAGTATTTT
CASSLAVAGGHRDTQYF
>NA|NA|TRBJ2-1|TRBV18
TGTGCCAGCTCACTTGTGGATGAGCAGTTCTTC
CASSLVDEQFF
>NA|NA|TRBJ1-1|TRBV5-5
TGTGCCAGCAGCTTGATGACAGTGAGGAACACTGAAGCTTTCTTT
CASSLMTVRNTEAFF
>NA|NA|TRBJ1-1|TRBV3-1/TRBV3-2
TGTGCCAGCAGCCAAGCGACGTATGAAGCTTTCTTT
CASSQATYEAFF
>NA|NA|TRBJ1-6|TRBV4-2
TGTGCCAGCAGCCAGGCAACGAACCAGGGGTTGGGTTCACCCCTCCACTTT
CASSQATNQGLGSPLHF
>NA|TRBD1|TRBJ1-1|TRBV5-1
TGCGCCAGCAGCTTCGGGGACAGCTTCATGAACACTGAAGCTTTCTTT
CASSFGDSFMNTEAFF
>NA|NA|TRBJ2-1|TRBV6-1
TGTGCCAGCAGTAAAGACTCCACAAGCTCCTACAATGAGCAGTTCTTC
CASSKDSTSSYNEQFF
>NA|NA|TRBJ1-2|TRBV6-5
TGTGCCAGCAGGGGGCAGGGAGGCTATGGCTACACCTTC
CASRGQGGYGYTF
>once|NA|TRBJ2-1|TRBV7-9
TGTGCCAGCAGCCTGACACTGGGTGAGCAGTTCTTC
CASSLTLGEQFF
>NA|TRBD2|TRBJ2-7|TRBV7-9
TGTGCCAGCAGCTTGAGCGGGGACGAGCAGTACTTC
CASSLSGDEQYF
>few|NA|TRBJ1-2|TRBV6-6
TGTGCCAGCAGTTACGTAGGAGGCTCATCACGGGGTGGCTACACCTTC
CASSYVGGSSRGGYTF
>NA|TRBD1|TRBJ1-3|TRBV5-6
TGTGCCAGCAGCTTGCCCGGACAGGGGGCTGGAAACACCATATATTTT
CASSLPGQGAGNTIYF
>NA|NA|TRBJ1-5|TRBV30
TGTGCCTGGAGTGTACGACGCAATCAGCCCCAGCATTTT
CAWSVRRNQPQHF
>NA|NA|TRBJ1-5|TRBV7-2
TGTGCCAGCAGCTTAGCGCGTAGGGCCGGAGATCAGCCCCAGCATTTT
CASSLARRAGDQPQHF
>NA|NA|TRBJ1-1|TRBV19
TGTGCCAGTAGTACCTTCAGGGGAAAGGGGACTGAAGCTTTCTTT
CASSTFRGKGTEAFF
>NA|TRBD1|TRBJ1-1|TRBV7-9
TGTGCCAGCAGCGCAAGACAGGGTGGCACTGAAGCTTTCTTT
CASSARQGGTEAFF
>NA|NA|TRBJ1-4|TRBV5-6
TGTGCCAGCAGCTCCTATAGGAAGGAAAAACTGTTTTTT
CASSSYRKEKLFF
>NA|NA|TRBJ1-1|TRBV4-2
TGTGCCAGCAGCCAAGATGGGTTAGAGAACACTGAAGCTTTCTTT
CASSQDGLENTEAFF
>NA|TRBD1|TRBJ1-2|TRBV19
TGTGCCAGTAGTTGGGACAGGACCCCCTATGGCTACACCTTC
CASSWDRTPYGYTF
>NA|TRBD1|TRBJ1-5|TRBV12-5
TGTGCTAGTGGTTTGGGACAGGGGTATCAGCCCCAGCATTTT
CASGLGQGYQPQHF
>NA|TRBD1|TRBJ1-2|TRBV10-2
TGCGCCAGCAGTCTATCTACCACGGCGCGGACAGGGGGCTACACCTTC
CASSLSTTARTGGYTF
>few|NA|TRBJ2-6|TRBV7-8
TGTGCCAGCAGCCCGGGTGGGGCCAACGTCCTGACTTTC
CASSPGGANVLTF
>once|NA|TRBJ2-7|TRBV4-1
TGCGCCAGCAGCCAAGATAGGGCCAGATCCTACGAGCAGTACTTC
CASSQDRARSYEQYF
>NA|NA|TRBJ1-5|TRBV4-1
TGCGCCAGCAGCCAAGAAAGGCAATTGCCCCAGCATTTT
CASSQERQLPQHF
>NA|NA|TRBJ1-2|TRBV6-5
TGTGCCAGCAGATCCCGGAAGATCGCCAACTATGGCTACACCTTC
CASRSRKIANYGYTF
>NA|NA|TRBJ1-2|TRBV6-1
TGTGCCATCCTAGCTAGGCAGGGCTACTATGGCTACACCTTC
CAILARQGYYGYTF
>NA|NA|TRBJ2-1|TRBV29-1
TGCAGCGTTGAAGATCTAGGCTCCTACAATGAGCAGTTCTTC
CSVEDLGSYNEQFF
>NA|NA|TRBJ1-1|TRBV6-5
TGTGCCAGCAGTTTAAGCGGGCCCATGAACACTGAAGCTTTCTTT
CASSLSGPMNTEAFF
>NA|NA|TRBJ1-2|TRBV12-3/TRBV12-4
TGTGCCAGCAGTTCGACCAGGTATGGCTACACCTTC
CASSSTRYGYTF
>once|NA|TRBJ2-1|TRBV14
TGTGCCAGCAGCCAACAGGTAGACTACAATGAGCAGTTCTTC
CASSQQVDYNEQFF
>few|TRBD2|TRBJ2-7|TRBV7-3
TGTGCCAGCTCTATTAGGATCCCGGGACTAGCGGAATACGAGCAGTACTTC
CASSIRIPGLAEYEQYF
>NA|TRBD1|TRBJ2-7|TRBV27
TGTGCCAGCAGCCGTACTCCGGGACAGGTGAACTACGAGCAGTACTTC
CASSRTPGQVNYEQYF
>NA|NA|TRBJ1-1|TRBV20-1
TGCAGTGCTAGTCTGAGGGCGAACACTGAAGCTTTCTTT
CSASLRANTEAFF
>few|NA|TRBJ2-1|TRBV10-2
TGCGCCAGCAGAAACCATCCCACTGAGCAGTTCTTC
CASRNHPTEQFF
>NA|NA|TRBJ1-2|TRBV5-5
TGTGCCAGCAGCTCAGGGGCGGGCTATGGCTACACCTTC
CASSSGAGYGYTF
>NA|NA|TRBJ2-1|TRBV6-5
TGTGCCAGCAGTTACTCGTCGATCATTAGCCACAATGAGCAGTTCTTC
CASSYSSIISHNEQFF